This TCR beta chain comes out of a study of early T cells in non-severe SARS-CoV-2 infection. Trimming took 5 bases from V and 4 from J; bases not matched to a gene: 5. CDR3 length: 14 residues. Germline CDR1 SGHVS, CDR2 FNYEAQ. Attached unique molecular identifiers marked individual cDNA molecules. TCRdb reprocessed the 5' RACE reads with MiXCR, giving one entry per CDR3 protein. There are fewer than 30,000 distinct CDR3 sequences in the sample; more than 3.5% occur only once, and about a sixth lies in the top ten. The study, taken as a whole, reports: Database matching using VDJdb favored anti-spike CD8 responses, with private and CD4 specificities left missing.

This clonotype showed up many times. Its specificity is unknown. This sequence originates from an adult who was a healthcare worker with PCR-confirmed SARS-CoV-2 infection or an uninfected control (not recorded which). The chain links TRBV7-6 to TRBJ2-5; TRBD1 matches at 9 bases. Input material: whole blood. CDR3: CASSKTGGRETQYF. The CDR3 DNA reads as TGTGCCAGCAGCAAGACAGGGGGACGAGAGACCCAGTACTTC. Together with reference TRBV7-6 and TRBJ2-5, the CDR3 gives the full variable domain: GAGVSQSPRYKVTKRGQDVALRCDPISGHVSLYWYRQALGQGPEFLTYFNYEAQQDKSGLPNDRFSAERPEGSISTLTIQRTEQRDSAMYRCASSKTGGRETQYFGPGTRLLVL.